This T cell receptor (beta chain) was recorded in a study of T-cell memory formation after mild COVID-19. Germline-derived CDR1 and CDR2 are SEHNR and FQNEAQ (reference sequence). This CDR3 has 16 residues. Germline trimming cut 5 bases from V and 2 bases from J; bases unmatched to any gene: 6. The TCR alpha and TCR beta cDNA libraries, bearing sample barcodes and UMIs, were generated by 5'RACE using constant-segment primers. TCRdb reprocessed the 5' RACE reads with MiXCR, giving one entry per CDR3 protein. The table has 200,000 to 250,000 distinct CDR3 sequences, over 8.5% seen once; the top ten hold roughly a fifth.

This sequence joins TRBV7-9 and TRBJ2-3; 11 nucleotides agree with TRBD2. Sequencing was performed on PBMCs or a T cell subset sorted from them (not recorded which). This clonotype was sampled from a man between 18 and 29 years old who had mild COVID-19 (a few samples of this study predate the infection). Cell type and time point are not known. The DNA for the CDR3 is TGTGCCAGCAGCCGGCTAGCGGGGGGCCACACAGATACGCAGTATTTT. This sequence encodes CASSRLAGGHTDTQYF. Filled out from reference TRBV7-9 and TRBJ2-3, the complete variable domain reads DTGVSQNPRHKITKRGQNVTFRCDPISEHNRLYWYRQTLGQGPEFLTYFQNEAQLEKSRLLSDRFSAERPKGSFSTLEIQRTEQGDSAMYLCASSRLAGGHTDTQYFGPGTRLTVL.